This entry is about one T cell receptor beta chain. What it recognizes is unknown. The junction departs from the called germline gene at one end, perhaps through a read error. This sample is drawn from a study of CD8 T cells in ankylosing spondylitis. Scientists made TCR beta libraries using quantitative 5'-RACE with molecular barcodes. Each CDR3 protein gets one entry after TCRdb re-called the 5' RACE reads with MiXCR. Here the sample spans 750,000 to 850,000 distinct CDR3 sequences, 12% being singletons. Study outcomes and limitations: Seven to nine highly homologous variants formed a TCR beta motif that appeared characteristic of ankylosing spondylitis blood.

Sequenced material: blood, either unsorted or a sorted T cell fraction (not recorded which). The sequence derives from a male donor with ankylosing spondylitis.

The CDR3 region is CSAGELAGATLSSYEQYF. CDR3 bases: TGCAGTGCTGGAGAACTAGCGGGGGCCACTCTATCCTCCTACGAGCAGTACTTC. The genes are TRBV20-1 and TRBJ2-7, with 11 bases identical to TRBD2. Germline V gives CDR1 DFQATT, CDR2 SNEGSKA (reference sequence). The CDR3 consists of 18 residues.